These 23 T cell receptor beta chains originate from one sample sequenced in a study of beta chain features in type 1 diabetes. Sequenced material consisted of expressed TCRB transcripts (all of the isolated RNA was reverse transcribed). Only in-frame clones appear in the TCRdb table, and some are missing; sequencing was by immunoSEQ multiplex PCR. The profile shows around 360,000 clones, around an eighth of them singletons. The antigens of these receptors remain unknown. Study results and caveats: All four CD4+ subsets of Type 1 diabetes patients contained TCRB CDR3s that were moderately but significantly shorter.

Sequencing input: naive CD4+ T cells from blood. The origin of the receptors is a woman aged 18-35 years with type 1 diabetes.

The chain recombines TRBV5-4 with TRBJ1-2, with D possibly matching TRBD1 (6 bases). V lost 3 bases to trimming and J lost 6 bases, with 18 bases between them. Germline CDR1 and CDR2: SGHNT and YYREEE (reference sequence). The CDR3 is made up of 15 amino acids. CDR3 in amino acids: CASSSETGWRNGYTF. The CDR3 region has the DNA TGTGCCAGCAGCTCGGAGACAGGATGGAGGAATGGCTACACCTTC.

The chain combines TRBV27 with TRBJ2-7, with TRBD2 as a possible D gene (8 bases). The CDR3 is made up of 15 amino acids. In germline, CDR1 is MNHEY, CDR2 SMNVEV (reference sequence). V lost 6 bases, J lost 3 bases, and 18 bases lay in between. CDR3 DNA: TGTGCCAGCAGGGTAGTAGCGGGACAGTTCTACGAGCAGTACTTC. It codes for CASRVVAGQFYEQYF.

The chain employs TRBV30 and TRBJ1-2; D is perhaps TRBD1 (6 bases). Between the trimmed V and J ends, which lost 0 bases and 6 bases, there was a span of 11 bases. The CDR3 extends over 13 amino acids. Germline values: CDR1 GTSNPN, CDR2 SVGIG (reference sequence). This CDR3 is CAWSVGQSHGYTF. In DNA, the CDR3 is TGTGCCTGGAGTGTCGGACAGAGCCATGGCTACACCTTC.

The CDR3 region is CSVGFNGKSSYEQYF. The CDR3 DNA reads TGCAGCGTTGGTTTTAACGGGAAAAGCTCCTACGAGCAGTACTTC. V gene TRBV29-1 combines with J gene TRBJ2-7, with D possibly matching TRBD2 (5 bases). CDR3 size: 15 residues. Between the trimmed V and J ends, which lost 4 bases and 0 bases, there was a span of 16 bases. Germline CDR1 reads SQVTM; CDR2 reads ANQGSEA.

V usage is TRBV29-1 and J usage is TRBJ2-5; tentatively, D is TRBD1 (6 bases). The J call may not be correct, given that the DNA end is closer to TRBJ2-7. The germline gives CDR1 SQVTM, CDR2 ANQGSEA. The CDR3 covers 11 residues. The CDR3 DNA follows: TGCAGCGGTGGGACACTTTACGAGCAGTACTTC. It yields the protein CSGGTLYEQYF.

Only a few counts were recorded for this clone. The chain is built from TRBV7-9 and TRBJ2-5, with TRBD1 identical over 10 bases. This CDR3 comprises 16 residues. CDR1 and CDR2 from the germline V gene are SEHNR and FQNEAQ (reference sequence). V lost 3 bases to trimming and J lost 2 bases; unmatched junction nucleotides: 6. CDR3 residues: CASSFRTGGSQETQYF. The DNA for the CDR3 is TGTGCCAGCAGCTTTCGGACAGGGGGTTCACAAGAGACCCAGTACTTC.

This clone was found a few times. This sample also contains other DNA sequences that code for the same CDR3. The gene calls are TRBV28 and TRBJ2-5; D is unresolved. V was clipped by 6 bases and J by 4 bases, with 6 bases between them. Germline CDR1 MDHEN, CDR2 SYDVKM. The CDR3 is 11 residues long. The CDR3 DNA follows: TGTGCCAGCAGCTTGAGAGAGACCCAGTACTTC. Translating it yields CASSLRETQYF.

This clone was detected a few times. The chain recombines TRBV5-1 with TRBJ2-1, with TRBD2 identical over 9 bases. This CDR3 has 15 residues. J was trimmed by 4 bases and V by 4 bases; bases with no gene match: 6. Germline CDR1 reads SGHRS; CDR2 reads YFSETQ. The CDR3 DNA sequence: TGCGCCAGCAGCACCATAGCGGGGGAATACAATGAGCAGTTCTTC. This translates into CASSTIAGEYNEQFF.

The rearrangement joins TRBV29-1 to TRBJ1-2; 9 bases map to TRBD1. Per germline, CDR1 SQVTM and CDR2 ANQGSEA. Losses at the gene ends were 6 bases for V and 7 bases for J; bases not matched to a gene: 9. The CDR3 totals 13 residues. The CDR3 coding sequence is TGCAGCGTATATTTAGGGACAGGGCTTGGCTACACCTTC. Protein product: CSVYLGTGLGYTF.

This sequence joins TRBV5-4 and TRBJ1-2; possible D gene TRBD1, 5 bases. CDR3 size: 14 residues. Per the germline V gene, CDR1 is SGHNT and CDR2 is YYREEE (reference sequence). V lost 9 bases and J lost 2, with 17 bases in between. CDR3 in amino acids: CATRQKGGNYGYTF. The CDR3 DNA sequence: TGTGCCACGCGACAGAAAGGAGGGAACTATGGCTACACCTTC.

V and J are TRBV11-2 and TRBJ2-4; the match to TRBD1 covers 7 bases. CDR1 SGHAT and CDR2 FQNNGV come from the germline V gene. This CDR3 has 15 residues. V lost 5 bases and J lost 1; bases outside the gene matches: 5. CDR3 loop: CASSPSTGAKNIQYF. In DNA form, the CDR3 reads TGTGCCAGCAGCCCCTCGACAGGGGCCAAAAACATTCAGTACTTC.

On this clone: The sample has other DNA sequences that encode this CDR3 too. V is TRBV29-1 and J is TRBJ1-5, with D tentatively TRBD1 (5 bases). The CDR3 is 13 residues long. Germline V gene lookup returns CDR1 SQVTM and CDR2 ANQGSEA. V lost 4 bases, J lost 1 base, and 8 bases lay in between. The CDR3 sequence is CSVAGGSNQPQHF. The CDR3 DNA follows: TGCAGCGTTGCGGGGGGAAGCAATCAGCCCCAGCATTTT.

This clone occurred a few times. This rearrangement joins TRBV7-9 to TRBJ2-3; tentatively, D is TRBD2 (5 bases). The CDR3 extends over 12 amino acids. With 5 bases removed from V and 3 bases from J, the gap between germline ends came to 6 bases. Germline loops: CDR1 SEHNR, CDR2 FQNEAQ (reference sequence). The CDR3 nucleotides read TGTGCCAGCAGCACGGGGACAGATACGCAGTATTTT. Translation: CASSTGTDTQYF.

V and J are TRBV6-6 and TRBJ2-1; no reliable D call. This CDR3 contains 12 residues. The V end was cut by 1 base, the J end by 4 bases, with 2 bases between. From germline, CDR1 is MNHNY and CDR2 SVGAGI (reference sequence). CDR3 sequence (DNA): TGTGCCAGCAGTTACTTATACAATGAGCAGTTCTTC. This sequence encodes CASSYLYNEQFF.

The V gene is TRBV5-4, the J gene TRBJ1-1; a possible D gene is TRBD1 (6 bases). Trimming took off 3 bases at V and 8 bases at J, with 14 bases between the two ends. CDR1 and CDR2 (germline): SGHNT, YYREEE (reference sequence). This CDR3 region has 13 residues. DNA for the CDR3: TGTGCCAGCAGCTCACAGGGTCGTTTGGAAGCTTTCTTT. This sequence encodes CASSSQGRLEAFF.

This chain uses TRBV6-5 with TRBJ1-1; D gene ambiguous. CDR3 length equals 16 residues. V lost 0 bases and J 5 bases, leaving 16 bases between the germline ends. The V gene's germline CDR1 is MNHEY and CDR2 SVGAGI. The CDR3 nucleotides read TGTGCCAGCAGTTACTCATACCAATCAGGAGGAACTGAAGCTTTCTTT. Its translation: CASSYSYQSGGTEAFF.

This clone was counted a few times. J is TRBJ2-6 and V is TRBV6-1, with D unresolved. The CDR3 is made up of 17 amino acids. Trimming cost V 0 bases and J 0 bases, with 9 bases left between them. From germline, CDR1 is MNHNS and CDR2 SASEGT. The CDR3 reads CASSEAPQDSGANVLTF. Here the CDR3 DNA reads TGTGCCAGCAGTGAAGCCCCCCAGGACTCTGGGGCCAACGTCCTGACTTTC.

The CDR3 here is CASSLELAGDNEQFF. DNA for the CDR3: TGTGCCAGCAGCTTAGAACTAGCGGGAGACAATGAGCAGTTCTTC. The gene calls are TRBV7-3 and TRBJ2-1; 11 bases are shared with TRBD2. CDR1 is SGHTA, CDR2 FQGTGA, per germline. CDR3 size: 15 residues. V was pared by 2 bases and J by 5 bases, with 2 bases of the junction left unmatched.

The chain has TRBV27 and TRBJ2-5, with D perhaps TRBD2 (6 bases). The ends were cut back, 5 bases at V and 5 bases at J, with 15 bases in the middle. Germline V CDR1 and CDR2: MNHEY, SMNVEV (reference sequence). The CDR3 runs to 14 residues. CDR3 amino acids: CASSPLPAGETQYF. The CDR3 nucleotides are TGTGCCAGCAGTCCCCTCCCCGCGGGGGAGACCCAGTACTTC.

This clone was seen a few times. CDR3 sequence (DNA): TGTGCCAGCAGTAGGGGGACAGCGAACACTGAAGCTTTCTTT. Translating it yields CASSRGTANTEAFF. The V gene is TRBV27, the J gene TRBJ1-1, with 7 bases aligning to TRBD1. The ends lost 5 bases at V and 1 base at J; junction bases unmatched: 4. Germline V gene data show CDR1 as MNHEY and CDR2 as SMNVEV (reference sequence). The CDR3 totals 14 residues.

The genes are TRBV4-1 and TRBJ1-5; 8 bases map to TRBD1. The CDR3 sequence is 16 residues long. J lost 1 base, V lost 2 bases, and 4 bases had no gene match. Germline V lookup: CDR1 MGHRA, CDR2 YSYEKL. Written as DNA, the CDR3 is TGCGCCAGCAGCCAAACCGGGACAGGAAGCAATCAGCCCCAGCATTTT. This sequence encodes CASSQTGTGSNQPQHF.

This clone showed up just a few times. The V and J genes are TRBV11-2 and TRBJ1-6, with TRBD1 identical over 8 bases. V trimming: 6 bases; J trimming: 10 bases; junction bases outside the gene matches: 8. This CDR3 has 14 residues. Germline values: CDR1 SGHAT, CDR2 FQNNGV. The CDR3 DNA is TGTGCCAGCAGTCAAGGGCAGGGGGCCTCACCCCTCCACTTT. Translating it yields CASSQGQGASPLHF.

The J gene is TRBJ1-1, the V gene TRBV25-1; D might be TRBD1 (6 bases). V lost 3 bases and J 12 bases, leaving 14 bases between the germline ends. The V gene's germline CDR1 is MGHDK and CDR2 SYGVNS. The CDR3 runs 12 residues. CDR3 sequence reads: CASSEGQFGSFF. The CDR3, as DNA: TGTGCCAGCAGTGAGGGACAATTCGGGTCTTTCTTT.